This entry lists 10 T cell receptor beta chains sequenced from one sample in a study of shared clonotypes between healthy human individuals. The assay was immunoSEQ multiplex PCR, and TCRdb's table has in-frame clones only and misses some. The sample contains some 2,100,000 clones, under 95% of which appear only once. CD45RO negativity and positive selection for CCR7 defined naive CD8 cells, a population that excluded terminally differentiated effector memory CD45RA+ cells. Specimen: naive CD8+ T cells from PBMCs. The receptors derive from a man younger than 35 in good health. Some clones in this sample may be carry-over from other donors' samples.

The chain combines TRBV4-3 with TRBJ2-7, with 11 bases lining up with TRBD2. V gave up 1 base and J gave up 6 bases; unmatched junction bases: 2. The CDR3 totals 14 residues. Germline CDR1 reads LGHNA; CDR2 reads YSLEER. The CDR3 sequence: CASSQVLAGAEQYF. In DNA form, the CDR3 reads TGCGCCAGCAGCCAAGTACTAGCGGGAGCCGAGCAGTACTTC.

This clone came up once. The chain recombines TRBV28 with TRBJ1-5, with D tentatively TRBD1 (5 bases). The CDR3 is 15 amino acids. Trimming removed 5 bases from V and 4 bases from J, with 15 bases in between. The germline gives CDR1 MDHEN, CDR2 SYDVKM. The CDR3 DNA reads TGTGCCAGCAGTCCTCTGGGGGGTTGGAATCAGCCCCAGCATTTT. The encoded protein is CASSPLGGWNQPQHF.

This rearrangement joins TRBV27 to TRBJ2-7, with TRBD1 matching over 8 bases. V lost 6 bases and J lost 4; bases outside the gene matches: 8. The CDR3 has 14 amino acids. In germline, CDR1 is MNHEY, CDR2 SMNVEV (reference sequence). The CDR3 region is CASSIGTGLYEQYF. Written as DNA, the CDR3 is TGTGCCAGCAGCATCGGGACAGGCCTATACGAGCAGTACTTC.

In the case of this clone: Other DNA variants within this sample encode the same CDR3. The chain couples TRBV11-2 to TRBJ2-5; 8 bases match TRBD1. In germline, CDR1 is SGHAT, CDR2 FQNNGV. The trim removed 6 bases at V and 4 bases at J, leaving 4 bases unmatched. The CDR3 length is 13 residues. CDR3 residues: CASRNRGRETQYF. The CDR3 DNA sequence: TGTGCCAGCAGGAACAGGGGGAGAGAGACCCAGTACTTC.

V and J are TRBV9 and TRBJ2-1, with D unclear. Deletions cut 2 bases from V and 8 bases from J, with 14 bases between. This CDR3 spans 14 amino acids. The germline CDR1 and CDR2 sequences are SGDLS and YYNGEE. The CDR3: CASSVSWRVDEQFF. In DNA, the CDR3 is TGTGCCAGCAGCGTTTCTTGGCGCGTCGATGAGCAGTTCTTC.

The chain's CDR3 is CASSMGLGGEAFF. The CDR3 region has the DNA TGTGCCAGTAGTATGGGTTTGGGGGGTGAAGCTTTCTTT. The chain has TRBV19 and TRBJ1-1; possible D gene TRBD1, 5 bases. Between the trimmed V and J ends, which lost 3 bases and 7 bases, there was a span of 12 bases. Germline V lookup: CDR1 LNHDA, CDR2 SQIVND (reference sequence). CDR3 length equals 13 residues.

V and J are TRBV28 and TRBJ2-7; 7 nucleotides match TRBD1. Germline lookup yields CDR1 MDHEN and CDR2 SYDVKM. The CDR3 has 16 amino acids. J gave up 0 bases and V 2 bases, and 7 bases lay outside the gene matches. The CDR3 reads CASSLLGDRTSYEQYF. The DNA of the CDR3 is TGTGCCAGCAGTTTACTCGGGGACAGAACCTCCTACGAGCAGTACTTC.

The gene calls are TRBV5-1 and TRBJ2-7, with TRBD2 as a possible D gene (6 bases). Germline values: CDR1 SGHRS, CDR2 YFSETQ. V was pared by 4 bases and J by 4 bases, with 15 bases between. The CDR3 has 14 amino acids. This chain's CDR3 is CASSPWDFPYEQYF. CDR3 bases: TGCGCCAGCAGCCCCTGGGACTTTCCTTACGAGCAGTACTTC.

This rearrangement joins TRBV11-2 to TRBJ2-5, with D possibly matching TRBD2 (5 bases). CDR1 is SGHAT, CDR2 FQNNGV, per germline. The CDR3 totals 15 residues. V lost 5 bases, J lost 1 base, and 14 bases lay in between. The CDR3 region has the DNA TGTGCCAGCAGCCCGCCAGAGGGTTTCCAAGAGACCCAGTACTTC. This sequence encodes CASSPPEGFQETQYF.

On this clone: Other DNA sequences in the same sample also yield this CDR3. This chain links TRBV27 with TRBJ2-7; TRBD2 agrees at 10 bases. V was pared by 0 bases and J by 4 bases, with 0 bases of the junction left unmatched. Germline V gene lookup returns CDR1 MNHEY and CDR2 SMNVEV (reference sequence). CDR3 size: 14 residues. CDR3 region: CASSLSSGRYEQYF. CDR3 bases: TGTGCCAGCAGTTTATCTAGCGGGAGGTACGAGCAGTACTTC.